Each of the 12 T cell receptor beta chains below was sequenced from the same sample in a study of blood T cell repertoires in COVID-19. The assay was immunoSEQ multiplex PCR, and TCRdb's table has in-frame clones only and misses some. The sample yields about 100,000 clones, approximately 82% seen once. The specimen was peripheral blood. These receptors came from a woman aged 65 to 85 with acute or convalescent COVID-19.

V gene TRBV7-8 combines with J gene TRBJ2-6; 11 bases align to TRBD2. There are 17 residues in the CDR3. Trimming at V came to 6 bases and at J to 0 bases, leaving 4 bases not matched to a gene. Germline V gene lookup returns CDR1 SGHVS and CDR2 FQNEAQ. The CDR3 here is CASRTSGVNSGANVLTF. The DNA of the CDR3 is TGTGCCAGCAGGACTAGCGGGGTAAACTCTGGGGCCAACGTCCTGACTTTC.

The V and J genes are TRBV7-2 and TRBJ2-5; a possible D gene is TRBD1 (6 bases). The CDR3 is 15 amino acids. Trimming cost V 5 bases and J 4 bases, with 17 bases left between them. The germline CDR1 and CDR2 sequences are SGHTA and FQGNSA. CDR3 sequence reads: CASSRYQTGGETQYF. CDR3 bases: TGTGCCAGCAGCCGTTACCAGACAGGAGGAGAGACCCAGTACTTC.

The chain employs TRBV24-1 and TRBJ2-3; tentatively, D is TRBD2 (5 bases). The germline V gene encodes CDR1 KGHDR and CDR2 SFDVKD. The length of the CDR3 is 16 residues. V lost 6 bases, J lost 5 bases, and 20 bases lay in between. CDR3 DNA sequence: TGTGCCACCAGTACAGCGAGGGCCCTGACGATAGATACGCAGTATTTT. Its protein is CATSTARALTIDTQYF.

The V gene is TRBV3-1 (or the pseudogene TRBV3-2), the J gene TRBJ1-2, with no clear D. Trimming shortened V by 0 bases and J by 8 bases, and 13 bases separated the two germline ends. This CDR3 is 14 amino acids long. Germline CDR1 LGHDT, CDR2 YNNKEL (reference sequence). The DNA for the CDR3 is TGTGCCAGCAGCCAAGAAATCCAACGGCGGGGCTACACCTTC. It yields the protein CASSQEIQRRGYTF.

This clone was found a few times. V usage is TRBV7-8 and J usage is TRBJ1-1; 7 nucleotides line up with TRBD1. CDR1 is SGHVS, CDR2 FQNEAQ, per germline. CDR3 length: 14 amino acids. The J segment lost 5 bases and the V segment lost 3 bases, leaving 6 bases of the junction unmatched. The DNA of the CDR3 is TGTGCCAGCAGCTTCTACAGGGGTGGGACTGAAGCTTTCTTT. This translates into CASSFYRGGTEAFF.

The chain carries TRBV28 and TRBJ1-2; 11 nucleotides agree with TRBD1. Germline V CDR1 and CDR2: MDHEN, SYDVKM. With V trimmed by 4 bases and J by 8 bases, 6 bases remained unmatched. The CDR3 contains 14 residues. In DNA, the CDR3 is TGTGCCAGCAGTTCCGGGACAGGGGGTCGGGGCTACACCTTC. Its protein product is CASSSGTGGRGYTF.

The gene calls are TRBV6-1 and TRBJ2-7; D not resolved. Between the trimmed V and J ends, which lost 2 bases and 4 bases, there was a span of 15 bases. CDR3 length: 15 residues. Germline V gives CDR1 MNHNS, CDR2 SASEGT. The CDR3, as DNA: TGTGCCAGCAGTGAATCCCGACATGGGTCATACGAGCAGTACGTC. Its protein is CASSESRHGSYEQYV.

The chain has TRBV10-1 and TRBJ1-6; D remains ambiguous. The CDR3 runs 14 residues. V shed 5 bases and J shed 6 bases, with 11 bases lying between them. Per the germline V gene, CDR1 is WNHNN and CDR2 is SYGVQD (reference sequence). The chain's CDR3 is CASSSTGFNSPLHF. Here the CDR3 DNA reads TGCGCCAGCAGTTCTACGGGTTTTAATTCACCCCTCCACTTT.

The chain is built from TRBV11-2 and TRBJ2-2; 12 bases are shared with TRBD1. The V gene end was trimmed by 4 bases and the J gene end by 7 bases; junction bases not matched to a gene: 13. CDR1 SGHAT and CDR2 FQNNGV come from the germline V gene. CDR3 length: 18 residues. CDR3 nucleotides: TGTGCCAGCAGCTCTTTGTCCGCCGGGACAGGGGGCATCGGGGAGCTGTTTTTT. Protein: CASSSLSAGTGGIGELFF.

This rearrangement joins TRBV24-1 to TRBJ2-2, with 7 bases aligning to TRBD1. This CDR3 is 16 amino acids long. V dropped 1 base and J dropped 3; count of bases not matched to a gene: 4. Germline values: CDR1 KGHDR, CDR2 SFDVKD. The CDR3 here is CATSDFGTVDTGELFF. The CDR3 DNA reads TGTGCCACCAGTGATTTTGGGACAGTGGACACCGGGGAGCTGTTTTTT.

The chain joins TRBV28 to TRBJ2-7, with TRBD1 matching 8 bases. V lost 6 bases to trimming and J lost 3 bases; unmatched junction nucleotides: 7. The CDR3 is 14 amino acids. Germline CDR1 MDHEN, CDR2 SYDVKM. The CDR3 DNA reads TGTGCCAGCAGCCACCCGGACAGGGACTACGAGCAGTACGTC. It codes for CASSHPDRDYEQYV.

This clone was seen only once. The chain joins TRBV11-3 to TRBJ2-7, with a tentative D call TRBD1 (6 bases). The V gene's germline CDR1 is SGHNT and CDR2 YENEEA. Trimming cost V 3 bases and J 2 bases, with 11 bases left between them. This CDR3 has 14 residues. Here the CDR3 DNA reads TGTGCCAGCAGCTTGTCGGGGACAACCTACGAGCAGTACTTC. Translating gives CASSLSGTTYEQYF.